This T cell receptor beta chain was identified during a study of T-cell reconstitution after alpha-beta-depleted transplantation in children. During its preparation, the TCRbeta library received unique molecular identifiers. TCRdb reprocessed the PCR reads via MiXCR and lists one record per CDR3 protein. Among about 510,000 distinct CDR3 sequences listed, roughly 11% were seen once. V shed 0 bases and J 6 bases; nucleotides not matched to a gene: 6. Germline V gene sequence: CDR1 DFQATT, CDR2 SNEGSKA (reference sequence). The CDR3 is 15 residues long. This chain connects TRBV20-1 to TRBJ2-1; 9 bases line up with TRBD2. The clonotype originates from a female patient between 2 and 15 years old who had a stem cell transplant for aplastic anemia, so the T cells may come from the graft donor. The sequenced sample was PBMCs, mostly from graft donor cells, obtained 180 days after TCRalphabeta/CD19-depleted stem cell transplant. The CDR3 region has the DNA TGCAGTGCTAGAGATGTGGTAGCGGGAGCCAATGAGCAGTTCTTC. This codes for CSARDVVAGANEQFF.